This T cell receptor beta chain comes out of a study of shared clonotypes between healthy human individuals. Across the whole study: CD4 naive and CD4 memory each took three plates per donor, while CD8 naive took two and CD8 memory one. Overall study findings and caveats: The study sampled only blood, and tissue repertoires likely differ. Sorted-subset sequencing was shown by rarefaction to be incomplete despite large depth.

The CDR3 extends over 14 amino acids. Germline lookup yields CDR1 LNHNV and CDR2 YYDKDF (reference sequence). Between the trimmed V and J ends, which lost 0 bases and 6 bases, there was a span of 11 bases. Sorted-subset replicate PCRs used 150 to 250 ng of genomic DNA. This amount corresponded to some 32,000 T cell genomes. Method: immunoSEQ multiplex PCR; TCRdb's copy keeps in-frame clones and lacks some. The repertoire holds approximately 350,000 clones, with about 96% as singletons. Points on this clone: The antigen is unknown.

The material sequenced was memory CD8+ T cells sorted from blood. Sample subset: CD45RO+ cells pooled with CCR7-negative TemRA cells. The clonotype comes from a man between 25 and 39 years old in good health. The chain is built from TRBV15 and TRBJ1-1, with D possibly TRBD1 on 5 matching bases. This CDR3 is CATSRDRRVAEAFF. The CDR3 DNA sequence: TGTGCCACCAGCAGAGATCGCAGGGTAGCTGAAGCTTTCTTT.